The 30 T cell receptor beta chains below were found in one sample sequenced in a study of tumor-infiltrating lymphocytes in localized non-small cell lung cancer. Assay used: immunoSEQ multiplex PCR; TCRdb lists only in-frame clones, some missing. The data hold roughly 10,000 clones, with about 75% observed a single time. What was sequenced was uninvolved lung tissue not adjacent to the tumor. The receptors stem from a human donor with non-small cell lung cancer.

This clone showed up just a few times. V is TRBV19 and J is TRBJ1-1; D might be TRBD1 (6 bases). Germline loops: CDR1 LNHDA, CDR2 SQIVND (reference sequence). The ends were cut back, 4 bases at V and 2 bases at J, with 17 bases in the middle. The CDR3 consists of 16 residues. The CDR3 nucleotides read TGTGCCAGTAGTAGCCGTCAGGGGTTCGGAAACACTGAAGCTTTCTTT. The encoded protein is CASSSRQGFGNTEAFF.

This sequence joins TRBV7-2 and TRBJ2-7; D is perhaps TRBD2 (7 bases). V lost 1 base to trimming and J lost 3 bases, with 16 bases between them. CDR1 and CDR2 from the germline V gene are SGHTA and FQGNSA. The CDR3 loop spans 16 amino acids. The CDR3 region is CASSLGSGDIGYEQYF. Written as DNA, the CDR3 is TGTGCCAGCAGCTTAGGGAGCGGGGACATTGGCTACGAGCAGTACTTC.

The CDR3 DNA follows: TGCAGCGTTGCGGACAGGGGAAGCAATCAGCCCCAGCATTTT. It translates to CSVADRGSNQPQHF. The rearrangement joins TRBV29-1 to TRBJ1-5; 9 bases fit TRBD1. Germline V gives CDR1 SQVTM, CDR2 ANQGSEA. With V trimmed by 4 bases and J by 1 base, 2 bases remained unmatched. The CDR3 length is 14 residues. The complete variable domain, with remaining parts taken from reference TRBV29-1 and TRBJ1-5, reads SAVISQKPSRDICQRGTSLTIQCQVDSQVTMMFWYRQQPGQSLTLIATANQGSEATYESGFVIDKFPISRPNLTFSTLTVSNMSPEDSSIYLCSVADRGSNQPQHFGDGTRLSIL.

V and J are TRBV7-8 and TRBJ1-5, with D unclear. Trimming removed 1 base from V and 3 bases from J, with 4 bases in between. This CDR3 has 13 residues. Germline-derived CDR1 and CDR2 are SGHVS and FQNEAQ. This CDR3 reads CASSLVINQPQHF. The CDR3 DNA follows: TGTGCCAGCAGCTTAGTCATCAATCAGCCCCAGCATTTT.

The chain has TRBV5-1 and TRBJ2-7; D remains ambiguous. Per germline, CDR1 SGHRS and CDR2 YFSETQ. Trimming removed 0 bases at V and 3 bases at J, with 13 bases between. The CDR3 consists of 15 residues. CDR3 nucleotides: TGCGCCAGCAGCTTGGGGCAGACCCAATTCTACGAGCAGTACTTC. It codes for CASSLGQTQFYEQYF. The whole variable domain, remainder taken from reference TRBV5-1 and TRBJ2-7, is KAGVTQTPRYLIKTRGQQVTLSCSPISGHRSVSWYQQTPGQGLQFLFEYFSETQRNKGNFPGRFSGRQFSNSRSEMNVSTLELGDSALYLCASSLGQTQFYEQYFGPGTRLTVT.

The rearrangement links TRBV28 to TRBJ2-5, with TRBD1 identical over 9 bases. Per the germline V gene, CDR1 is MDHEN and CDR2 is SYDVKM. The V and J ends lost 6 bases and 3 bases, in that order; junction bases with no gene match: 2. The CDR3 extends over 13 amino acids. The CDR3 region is CASSRTGEETQYF. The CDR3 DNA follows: TGTGCCAGCAGCAGGACAGGGGAAGAGACCCAGTACTTC.

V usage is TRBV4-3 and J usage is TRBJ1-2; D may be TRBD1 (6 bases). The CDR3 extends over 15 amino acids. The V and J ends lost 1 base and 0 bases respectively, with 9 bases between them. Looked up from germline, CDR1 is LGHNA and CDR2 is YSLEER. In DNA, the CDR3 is TGCGCCAGCAGCCAAGGTCAGGGGACTAACTATGGCTACACCTTC. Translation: CASSQGQGTNYGYTF.

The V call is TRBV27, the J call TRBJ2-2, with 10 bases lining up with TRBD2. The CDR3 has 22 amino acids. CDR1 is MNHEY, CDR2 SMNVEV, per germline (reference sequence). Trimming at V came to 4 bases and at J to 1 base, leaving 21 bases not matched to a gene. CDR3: CASSWANRRGLAGVLNTGELFF. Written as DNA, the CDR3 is TGTGCCAGCAGTTGGGCCAATAGACGGGGGCTAGCGGGAGTATTGAACACCGGGGAGCTGTTTTTT.

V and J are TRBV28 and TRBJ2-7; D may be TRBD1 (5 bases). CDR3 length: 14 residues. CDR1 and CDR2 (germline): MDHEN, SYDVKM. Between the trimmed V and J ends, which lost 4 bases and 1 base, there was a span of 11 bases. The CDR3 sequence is CASSSPTASYEQYF. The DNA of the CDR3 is TGTGCCAGCAGTTCCCCGACAGCTTCCTACGAGCAGTACTTC.

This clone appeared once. CDR3 bases: TGTGCCAGCAGCAAAAGGACAGGTGAGGACCTAGCAGATACGCAGTATTTT. It encodes CASSKRTGEDLADTQYF. The chain links TRBV28 to TRBJ2-3; the match to TRBD1 covers 7 bases. The length of the CDR3 is 17 residues. Germline-derived CDR1 and CDR2 are MDHEN and SYDVKM. V was clipped by 6 bases and J by 4 bases; unmatched bases: 16.

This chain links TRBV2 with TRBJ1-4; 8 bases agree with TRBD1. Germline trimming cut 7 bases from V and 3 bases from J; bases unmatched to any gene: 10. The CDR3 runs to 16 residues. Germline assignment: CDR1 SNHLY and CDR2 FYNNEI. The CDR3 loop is CASNQGALMANEKLFF. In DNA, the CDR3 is TGTGCCAGCAACCAGGGGGCTTTAATGGCTAATGAAAAACTGTTTTTT. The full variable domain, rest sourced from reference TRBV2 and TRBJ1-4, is EPEVTQTPSHQVTQMGQEVILRCVPISNHLYFYWYRQILGQKVEFLVSFYNNEISEKSEIFDDQFSVERPDGSNFTLKIRSTKLEDSAMYFCASNQGALMANEKLFFGSGTQLSVL.

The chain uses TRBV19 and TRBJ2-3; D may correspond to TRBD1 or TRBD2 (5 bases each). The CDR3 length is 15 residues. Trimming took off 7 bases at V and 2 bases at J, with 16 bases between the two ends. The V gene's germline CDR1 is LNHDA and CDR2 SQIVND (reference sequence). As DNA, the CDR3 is TGTGCCAGTAATGCAGGGAGAAAATACACAGATACGCAGTATTTT. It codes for CASNAGRKYTDTQYF.

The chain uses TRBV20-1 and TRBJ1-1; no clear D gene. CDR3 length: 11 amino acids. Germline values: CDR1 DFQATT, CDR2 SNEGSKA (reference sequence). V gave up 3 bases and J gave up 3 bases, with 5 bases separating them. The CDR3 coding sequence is TGCAGTGCTAGTGGGTACACTGAAGCTTTCTTT. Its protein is CSASGYTEAFF.

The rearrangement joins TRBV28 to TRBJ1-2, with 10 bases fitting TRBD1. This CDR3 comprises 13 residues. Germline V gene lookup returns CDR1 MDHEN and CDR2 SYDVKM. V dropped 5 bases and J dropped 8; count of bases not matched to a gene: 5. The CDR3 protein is CASSQGQGGGYTF. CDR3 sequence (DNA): TGTGCCAGCAGTCAAGGACAGGGGGGCGGCTACACCTTC.

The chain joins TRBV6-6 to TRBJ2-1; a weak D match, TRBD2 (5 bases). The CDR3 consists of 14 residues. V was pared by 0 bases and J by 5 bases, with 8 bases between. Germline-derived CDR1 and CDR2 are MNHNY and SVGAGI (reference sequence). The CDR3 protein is CASSYSSADNEQFF. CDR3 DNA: TGTGCCAGCAGTTACTCTAGCGCTGACAATGAGCAGTTCTTC.

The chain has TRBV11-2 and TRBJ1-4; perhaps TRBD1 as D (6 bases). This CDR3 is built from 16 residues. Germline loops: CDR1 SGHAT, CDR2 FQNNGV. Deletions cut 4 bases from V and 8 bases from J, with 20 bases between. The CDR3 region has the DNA TGTGCCAGCAGCTCTCTCCTGGACAGCTTTTCAGAAAAACTGTTTTTT. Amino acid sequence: CASSSLLDSFSEKLFF.

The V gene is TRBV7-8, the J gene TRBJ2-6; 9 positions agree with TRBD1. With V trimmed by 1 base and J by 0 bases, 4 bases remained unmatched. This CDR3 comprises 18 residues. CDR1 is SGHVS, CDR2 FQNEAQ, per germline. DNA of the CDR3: TGTGCCAGCAGCTTAGGCCGGGACAGGGTCTCTGGGGCCAACGTCCTGACTTTC. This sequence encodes CASSLGRDRVSGANVLTF.

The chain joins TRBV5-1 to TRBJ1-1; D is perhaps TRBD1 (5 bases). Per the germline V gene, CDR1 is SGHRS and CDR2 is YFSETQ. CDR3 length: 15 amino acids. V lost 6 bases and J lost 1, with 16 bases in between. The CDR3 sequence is CASTFITGSNTEAFF. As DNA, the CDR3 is TGCGCCAGCACGTTTATAACAGGTTCGAACACTGAAGCTTTCTTT. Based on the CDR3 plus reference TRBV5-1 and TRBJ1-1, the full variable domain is KAGVTQTPRYLIKTRGQQVTLSCSPISGHRSVSWYQQTPGQGLQFLFEYFSETQRNKGNFPGRFSGRQFSNSRSEMNVSTLELGDSALYLCASTFITGSNTEAFFGQGTRLTVV.

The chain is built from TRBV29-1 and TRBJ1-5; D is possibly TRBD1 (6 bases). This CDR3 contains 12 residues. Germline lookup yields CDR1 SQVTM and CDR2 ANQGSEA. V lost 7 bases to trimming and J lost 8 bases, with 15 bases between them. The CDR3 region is CSGGQPGEPQHF. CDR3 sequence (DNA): TGCAGCGGTGGACAACCAGGGGAGCCCCAGCATTTT.

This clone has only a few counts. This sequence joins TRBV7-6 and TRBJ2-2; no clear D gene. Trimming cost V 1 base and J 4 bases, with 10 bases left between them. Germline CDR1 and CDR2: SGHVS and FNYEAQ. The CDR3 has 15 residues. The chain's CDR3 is CASSLGWKGTGELFF. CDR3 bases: TGTGCCAGCAGCTTAGGGTGGAAGGGCACCGGGGAGCTGTTTTTT.

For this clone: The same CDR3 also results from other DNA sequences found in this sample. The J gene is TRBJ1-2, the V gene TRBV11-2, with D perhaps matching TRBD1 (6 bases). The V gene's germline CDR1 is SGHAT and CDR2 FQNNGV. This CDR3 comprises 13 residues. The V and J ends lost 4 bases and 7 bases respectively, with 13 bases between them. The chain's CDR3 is CASSSGGEGGYTF. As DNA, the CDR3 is TGTGCCAGCAGCTCGGGGGGCGAGGGTGGCTACACCTTC.

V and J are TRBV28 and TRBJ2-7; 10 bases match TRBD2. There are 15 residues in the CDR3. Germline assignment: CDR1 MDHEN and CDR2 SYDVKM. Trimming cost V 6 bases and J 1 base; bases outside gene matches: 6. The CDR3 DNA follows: TGTGCCAGCAGCGCCGGGACTAGCGTGTCCTACGAGCAGTACTTC. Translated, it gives CASSAGTSVSYEQYF.

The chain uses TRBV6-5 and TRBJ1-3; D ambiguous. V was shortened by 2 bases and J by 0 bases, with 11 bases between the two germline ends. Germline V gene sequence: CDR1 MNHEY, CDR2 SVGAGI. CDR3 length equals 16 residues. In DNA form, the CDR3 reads TGTGCCAGCAGTTACAGTCAGGCGACCTCTGGAAACACCATATATTTT. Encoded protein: CASSYSQATSGNTIYF.

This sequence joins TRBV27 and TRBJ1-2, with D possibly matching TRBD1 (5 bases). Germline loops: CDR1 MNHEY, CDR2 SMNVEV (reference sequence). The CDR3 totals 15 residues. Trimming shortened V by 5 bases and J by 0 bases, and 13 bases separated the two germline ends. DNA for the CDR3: TGTGCCAGCAGTCGGGCGCAGGGTTCTAACTATGGCTACACCTTC. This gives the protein CASSRAQGSNYGYTF.

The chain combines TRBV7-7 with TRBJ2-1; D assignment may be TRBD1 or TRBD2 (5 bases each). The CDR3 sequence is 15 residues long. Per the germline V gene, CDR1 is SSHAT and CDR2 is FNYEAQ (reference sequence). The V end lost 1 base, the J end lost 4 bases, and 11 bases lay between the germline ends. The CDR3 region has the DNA TGTGCCAGCAGCTTAGACCGGGACGGATACAATGAGCAGTTCTTC. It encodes CASSLDRDGYNEQFF.

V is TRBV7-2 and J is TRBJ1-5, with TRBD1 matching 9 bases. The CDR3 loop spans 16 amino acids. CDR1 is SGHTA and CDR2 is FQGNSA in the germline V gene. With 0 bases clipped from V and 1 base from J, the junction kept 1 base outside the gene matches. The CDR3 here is CASSLAGQGSNQPQHF. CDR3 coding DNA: TGTGCCAGCAGCTTAGCGGGACAGGGAAGCAATCAGCCCCAGCATTTT. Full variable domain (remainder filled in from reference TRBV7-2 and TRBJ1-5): GAGVSQSPSNKVTEKGKDVELRCDPISGHTALYWYRQSLGQGLEFLIYFQGNSAPDKSGLPSDRFSAERTGGSVSTLTIQRTQQEDSAVYLCASSLAGQGSNQPQHFGDGTRLSIL.

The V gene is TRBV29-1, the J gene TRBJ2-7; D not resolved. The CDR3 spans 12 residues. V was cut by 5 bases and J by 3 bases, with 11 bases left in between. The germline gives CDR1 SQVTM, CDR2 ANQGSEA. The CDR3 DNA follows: TGCAGCGTTCGGGCAACACGCTACGAGCAGTACTTC. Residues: CSVRATRYEQYF.

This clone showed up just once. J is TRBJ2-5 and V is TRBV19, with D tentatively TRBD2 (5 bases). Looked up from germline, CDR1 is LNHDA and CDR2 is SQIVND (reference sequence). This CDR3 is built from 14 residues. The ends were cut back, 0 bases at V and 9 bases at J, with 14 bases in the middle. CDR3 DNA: TGTGCCAGTAGTATAGATACCCTGTCCGGGGCCCAGTACTTC. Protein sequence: CASSIDTLSGAQYF.

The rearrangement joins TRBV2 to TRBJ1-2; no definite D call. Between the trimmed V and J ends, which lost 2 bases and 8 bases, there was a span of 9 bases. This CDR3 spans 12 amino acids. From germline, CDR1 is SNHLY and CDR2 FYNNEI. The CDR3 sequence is CASSESLEGYTF. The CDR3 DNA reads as TGTGCCAGCAGTGAAAGCTTGGAGGGCTACACCTTC.

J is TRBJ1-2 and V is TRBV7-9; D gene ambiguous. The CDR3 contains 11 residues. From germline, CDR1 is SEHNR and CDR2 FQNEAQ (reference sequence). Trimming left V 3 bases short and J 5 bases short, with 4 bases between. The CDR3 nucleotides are TGTGCCAGCAGCTTGCAGTATGGCTACACCTTC. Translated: CASSLQYGYTF.